These 20 T cell receptor beta chains were sequenced from one sample in a study of OX40 agonist ivuxolimab in advanced cancers. Measured with immunoSEQ multiplex PCR; TCRdb has only the in-frame clones, and not every one. The sample yields roughly 86,000 clones, approximately 86% seen once. The sequenced sample was CD4+ or CD8+ T cells sorted from blood, obtained in a trial of the OX40 agonist ivuxolimab. The origin of the receptors is an adult with an advanced solid tumor such as melanoma, head and neck, liver or kidney cancer.

This clone was counted between two and nine times. The V gene is TRBV2, the J gene TRBJ2-3, with 10 bases aligning to TRBD1. The germline V gene has CDR1 SNHLY and CDR2 FYNNEI. With V trimmed by 6 bases and J by 5 bases, 8 bases remained unmatched. The CDR3 loop spans 15 amino acids. CDR3 loop: CASSLGTGVGDTQYF. The CDR3 DNA is TGTGCCAGCAGCCTAGGGACAGGGGTAGGAGATACGCAGTATTTT.

The V and J genes are TRBV9 and TRBJ1-4, with D possibly TRBD1 on 5 matching bases. Germline CDR1 is SGDLS and CDR2 is YYNGEE. This CDR3 spans 17 amino acids. The V and J ends lost 4 bases and 6 bases respectively, with 22 bases between them. The CDR3 DNA sequence: TGTGCCAGCAGCCCCGATGGACGGGGCGGGCCGGATGAAAAACTGTTTTTT. Its translation is CASSPDGRGGPDEKLFF.

The CDR3 DNA sequence: TGTGCCAGCAGCTTCGCGCAGGGGGACTACGAGCAGTACTTC. This codes for CASSFAQGDYEQYF. The chain couples TRBV7-9 to TRBJ2-7; 7 bases line up with TRBD1. Germline V gene data show CDR1 as SEHNR and CDR2 as FQNEAQ (reference sequence). J lost 3 bases, V lost 3 bases, and 5 bases had no gene match. This CDR3 is 14 amino acids long.

This chain joins TRBV18 and TRBJ1-1, with D uncertain. CDR1 KGHSH and CDR2 LQKENI come from the germline V gene. This CDR3 is built from 14 residues. V gave up 6 bases and J gave up 2 bases, with 13 bases separating them. CDR3 sequence (DNA): TGTGCCAGCTCTGTGGGGTTTGGAAACACTGAAGCTTTCTTT. The encoded protein is CASSVGFGNTEAFF.

DNA of the CDR3: TGCGCCAGCAGCCAGGATCGAATGGGGGGCTCCTACAATGAGCAGTTCTTC. Protein: CASSQDRMGGSYNEQFF. The chain couples TRBV4-3 to TRBJ2-1; D possibly corresponds to TRBD2 (6 bases). Trimming left V 3 bases short and J 0 bases short, with 15 bases between. The CDR3 covers 17 residues. Germline CDR1 LGHNA, CDR2 YSLEER.

The chain carries TRBV5-8 and TRBJ2-1, with D perhaps assigned TRBD1 or TRBD2 (6 bases each). V gave up 0 bases and J gave up 2 bases, with 12 bases separating them. This CDR3 spans 16 amino acids. CDR1 SGHTS and CDR2 YDEGEE come from the germline V gene. Here the CDR3 reads CASSLDGGPTYNEQFF. CDR3 nucleotide sequence: TGTGCCAGCAGCTTGGATGGGGGGCCCACCTACAATGAGCAGTTCTTC. Combining the CDR3 with reference TRBV5-8 and TRBJ2-1 gives the whole variable domain EAGVTQSPTHLIKTRGQQATLRCSPISGHTSVYWYQQALGLGLQFLLWYDEGEERNRGNFPPRFSGRQFPNYSSELNVNALELEDSALYLCASSLDGGPTYNEQFFGPGTRLTVL.

The chain uses TRBV4-1 and TRBJ1-2; D possibly corresponds to TRBD1 (5 bases). This CDR3 contains 17 residues. Per the germline V gene, CDR1 is MGHRA and CDR2 is YSYEKL. Trimming left V 4 bases short and J 3 bases short, with 21 bases between. This CDR3 is CASSRTSRDGLDYGYTF. CDR3 nucleotide sequence: TGCGCCAGCAGCCGCACTTCTCGGGACGGCCTAGACTATGGCTACACCTTC.

This clone has just a few counts. V is TRBV6-5 and J is TRBJ1-6, with D perhaps matching TRBD1 (5 bases). CDR3 length: 14 amino acids. Germline CDR1 is MNHEY and CDR2 is SVGAGI. Trimming shortened V by 3 bases and J by 7 bases, and 10 bases separated the two germline ends. CDR3 region: CASSYGGLNSPLHF. The CDR3, as DNA: TGTGCCAGCAGTTATGGGGGTTTAAATTCACCCCTCCACTTT.

This clone was observed a single time. The chain joins TRBV5-1 to TRBJ1-1, with D perhaps TRBD1 (5 bases). Germline lookup yields CDR1 SGHRS and CDR2 YFSETQ. Trimming removed 4 bases from V and 10 bases from J, with 20 bases in between. The CDR3 totals 14 residues. The chain's CDR3 is CASSLAGGVPVAFF. Written as DNA, the CDR3 is TGCGCCAGCAGCCTCGCCGGGGGGGTTCCGGTAGCTTTCTTT. Drawing the rest from reference TRBV5-1 and TRBJ1-1, the complete variable domain is KAGVTQTPRYLIKTRGQQVTLSCSPISGHRSVSWYQQTPGQGLQFLFEYFSETQRNKGNFPGRFSGRQFSNSRSEMNVSTLELGDSALYLCASSLAGGVPVAFFGQGTRLTVV.

J is TRBJ2-1 and V is TRBV28; 12 bases line up with TRBD2. V shed 6 bases, J shed 6 bases, and the junction held 9 bases outside the gene matches. The length of the CDR3 is 16 residues. CDR1 MDHEN and CDR2 SYDVKM come from the germline V gene. The CDR3 DNA follows: TGTGCCAGCAGCATACTAGCGGGAGGAAAAGGCAATGAGCAGTTCTTC. Protein product: CASSILAGGKGNEQFF.

CDR3 DNA sequence: TGTGCCAGTACCCCAGGGGCAATTGGAAACACCATATATTTT. Translating gives CASTPGAIGNTIYF. V gene TRBV19 combines with J gene TRBJ1-3; D is possibly TRBD1 (6 bases). The CDR3 has 14 residues. Germline CDR1 and CDR2: LNHDA and SQIVND (reference sequence). V shed 7 bases and J shed 3 bases, with 13 bases lying between them. Based on the CDR3 plus reference TRBV19 and TRBJ1-3, the full variable domain is DGGITQSPKYLFRKEGQNVTLSCEQNLNHDAMYWYRQDPGQGLRLIYYSQIVNDFQKGDIAEGYSVSREKKESFPLTVTSAQKNPTAFYLCASTPGAIGNTIYFGEGSWLTVV.

This chain connects TRBV28 to TRBJ2-7; D not certain. V dropped 6 bases and J dropped 4 bases, with 22 bases sitting between them. The CDR3 length is 16 residues. CDR1 MDHEN and CDR2 SYDVKM come from the germline V gene. The CDR3 nucleotides are TGTGCCAGCAGCTTAGGGCCCTTAACAGTGGGATACGAGCAGTACTTC. Its translation is CASSLGPLTVGYEQYF.

V is TRBV5-1 and J is TRBJ1-1, with D maybe TRBD1 (5 bases). This CDR3 is 13 amino acids long. Germline CDR1 and CDR2: SGHRS and YFSETQ. With 0 bases removed from V and 11 bases from J, the gap between germline ends came to 14 bases. The CDR3 bases are TGCGCCAGCAGCTTGGGGGGACCATCCCAGGCTTTCTTT. Its translation: CASSLGGPSQAFF.

In its sample, this clone was seen a few times. The chain links TRBV7-8 to TRBJ1-1; D is perhaps TRBD1 (5 bases). CDR1 is SGHVS, CDR2 FQNEAQ, per germline. The CDR3 contains 14 residues. V was clipped by 3 bases and J by 0 bases, with 8 bases between them. The CDR3 DNA sequence: TGTGCCAGCAGCTTGCAGGGTATGAACACTGAAGCTTTCTTT. Residues: CASSLQGMNTEAFF.

V and J are TRBV2 and TRBJ2-5, with D possibly called TRBD1 or TRBD2 (6 bases each). The CDR3 consists of 14 residues. Germline-derived CDR1 and CDR2 are SNHLY and FYNNEI. V lost 8 bases and J lost 5, with 18 bases in between. CDR3 nucleotides: TGTGCCAGCCAATGGGGGGCGGGTAAGGAGACCCAGTACTTC. As protein: CASQWGAGKETQYF.

This clone was observed a handful of times. V and J are TRBV9 and TRBJ2-1; D is perhaps TRBD2 (6 bases). The V end was cut by 4 bases, the J end by 2 bases, with 37 bases between. The germline gives CDR1 SGDLS, CDR2 YYNGEE. This CDR3 comprises 23 residues. The DNA for the CDR3 is TGTGCCAGCAGCCCCTCCGTAAACCCCCCGGGCCTCTCACGGGGGAAGGCCTACAATGAGCAGTTCTTC. Amino acids: CASSPSVNPPGLSRGKAYNEQFF.

DNA of the CDR3: TGTGCCAGCAGCTTGAACAATGAGCAGTTCTTC. As protein: CASSLNNEQFF. The rearrangement joins TRBV11-2 to TRBJ2-1, with D uncertain. The CDR3 extends over 11 amino acids. Germline lookup yields CDR1 SGHAT and CDR2 FQNNGV. V lost 3 bases and J 5 bases, leaving 2 bases between the germline ends.

In DNA, the CDR3 is TGTGCCAGCAGTGAACTGGGTACCTCTGGGGCCAACGTCCTGACTTTC. Protein: CASSELGTSGANVLTF. The genes are TRBV2 and TRBJ2-6, with D hard to call. The CDR3 is made up of 16 amino acids. Looked up from germline, CDR1 is SNHLY and CDR2 is FYNNEI. The V and J ends lost 2 bases and 0 bases respectively, with 8 bases between them.

This clone has only one observation. The chain combines TRBV5-1 with TRBJ1-1, with 7 bases aligning to TRBD1. Looked up from germline, CDR1 is SGHRS and CDR2 is YFSETQ. With V trimmed by 1 base and J by 3 bases, 12 bases remained unmatched. The CDR3 extends over 17 amino acids. DNA of the CDR3: TGCGCCAGCAGCTTGTTATCGTCAGGGGGAAGTCACACTGAAGCTTTCTTT. This translates into CASSLLSSGGSHTEAFF. Filled out from reference TRBV5-1 and TRBJ1-1, the complete variable domain reads KAGVTQTPRYLIKTRGQQVTLSCSPISGHRSVSWYQQTPGQGLQFLFEYFSETQRNKGNFPGRFSGRQFSNSRSEMNVSTLELGDSALYLCASSLLSSGGSHTEAFFGQGTRLTVV.

V usage is TRBV7-3 and J usage is TRBJ2-1, with 11 positions matching TRBD2. V shed 5 bases, J shed 3 bases, and the junction held 9 bases outside the gene matches. Per germline, CDR1 SGHTA and CDR2 FQGTGA. The CDR3 runs 17 residues. The CDR3 sequence: CASSPQAGLAVYNEQFF. CDR3 DNA sequence: TGTGCCAGCAGCCCCCAGGCGGGACTAGCGGTCTACAATGAGCAGTTCTTC.